The entry that follows covers one TCR beta chain sequence. Antigen specificity is unknown. Germline lookup yields CDR1 LNHDA and CDR2 SQIVND (reference sequence). This CDR3 contains 15 residues. V gave up 5 bases and J gave up 2 bases; unmatched junction bases: 8. This record comes from a study of Tregs in tolerant kidney transplant recipients. TCRdb keeps only in-frame clones here, not all; method: immunoSEQ multiplex PCR. The data hold some 110,000 clones, with roughly 92% observed a single time. Overall study findings and caveats: No direct test of biological reproducibility was done here. Validation in larger populations is needed because few patients were studied. Expanding Tregs on activated donor B cells appeared to best identify donor-specific TCRbeta clones.

Sequencing was performed on CD4+ T cells from blood. The sequence derives from a human donor in good health. The genes are TRBV19 and TRBJ1-1; 7 positions match TRBD1. CDR3 loop: CASSAPGTVNTEAFF. The CDR3 DNA reads TGTGCCAGTAGTGCTCCCGGGACAGTTAACACTGAAGCTTTCTTT.